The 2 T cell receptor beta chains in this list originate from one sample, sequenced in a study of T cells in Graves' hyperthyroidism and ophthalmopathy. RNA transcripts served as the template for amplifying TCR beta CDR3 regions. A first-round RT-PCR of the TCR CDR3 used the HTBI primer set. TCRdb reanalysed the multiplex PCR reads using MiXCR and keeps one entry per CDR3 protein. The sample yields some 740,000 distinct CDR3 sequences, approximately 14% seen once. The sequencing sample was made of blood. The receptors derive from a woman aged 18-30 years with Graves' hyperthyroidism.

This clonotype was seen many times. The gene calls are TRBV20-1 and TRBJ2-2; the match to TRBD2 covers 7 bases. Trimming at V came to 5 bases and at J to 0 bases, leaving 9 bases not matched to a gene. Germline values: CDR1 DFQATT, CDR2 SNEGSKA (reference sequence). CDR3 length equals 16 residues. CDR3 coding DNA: TGCAGTGCTCGCCAGGTACTAGCGACGAACACCGGGGAGCTGTTTTTT. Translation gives CSARQVLATNTGELFF.

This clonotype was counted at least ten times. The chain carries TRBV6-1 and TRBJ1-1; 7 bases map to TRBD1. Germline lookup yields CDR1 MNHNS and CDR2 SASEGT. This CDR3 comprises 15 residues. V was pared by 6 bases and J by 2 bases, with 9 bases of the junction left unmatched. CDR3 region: CASSLRQGTNTEAFF. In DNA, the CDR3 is TGTGCCAGCAGCCTGAGACAGGGCACCAACACTGAAGCTTTCTTT.